Below are 17 T cell receptor beta chains sequenced from a single sample in a study of blood T cell repertoires in COVID-19. The protocol was immunoSEQ multiplex PCR, while the TCRdb copy is restricted to in-frame clones and leaves out a portion. Of roughly 80,000 clones in the sample, more than 70% were seen once. The specimen sequenced was peripheral blood. The origin of the receptors is a man aged 55 to 70 with active or convalescent COVID-19.

In this sample, this clone turned up once. This sequence joins TRBV5-6 and TRBJ2-7, with TRBD1 matching over 9 bases. CDR1 SGHDT and CDR2 YYEEEE come from the germline V gene. The CDR3 is 16 amino acids. J was trimmed by 2 bases and V by 3 bases; bases with no gene match: 9. The CDR3 spells CASSSAGTGPAYEQYF. The CDR3 nucleotides are TGTGCCAGCAGCTCAGCCGGGACAGGGCCCGCCTACGAGCAGTACTTC.

The chain is built from TRBV10-2 and TRBJ1-1; no reliable D call. This CDR3 has 13 residues. Per the germline V gene, CDR1 is WSHSY and CDR2 is SAAADI. The V end lost 0 bases, the J end lost 6 bases, and 8 bases lay between the germline ends. The CDR3 region has the DNA TGCGCCAGCAGTGAGTCGAGTCCGCCTGAAGCTTTCTTT. Protein product: CASSESSPPEAFF.

The CDR3 sequence is CASSQDGNSGNTIYF. The CDR3 DNA follows: TGTGCCAGCAGTCAGGACGGGAACTCTGGAAACACCATATATTTT. This chain uses TRBV27 with TRBJ1-3; D gene unclear. The germline V gene has CDR1 MNHEY and CDR2 SMNVEV (reference sequence). Trimming cost V 5 bases and J 0 bases, with 11 bases left between them. CDR3 length: 15 amino acids.

The chain couples TRBV19 to TRBJ1-2; TRBD1 matches at 11 bases. This CDR3 is built from 17 residues. Germline values: CDR1 LNHDA, CDR2 SQIVND (reference sequence). The V and J ends lost 4 bases and 2 bases, in that order; junction bases with no gene match: 9. CDR3 sequence reads: CASSRLDRGLLNYGYTF. In nucleotides, the CDR3 is TGTGCCAGTAGTAGACTGGACAGGGGGCTTTTGAACTATGGCTACACCTTC.

This clone was recorded a few times. The rearrangement uses TRBV19 and TRBJ1-5; D is unresolved. Looked up from germline, CDR1 is LNHDA and CDR2 is SQIVND (reference sequence). Deletions cut 3 bases from V and 4 bases from J, with 7 bases between. The CDR3 is made up of 13 amino acids. The CDR3 loop is CASSMGANQPQHF. The CDR3 DNA follows: TGTGCCAGTAGTATGGGAGCTAATCAGCCCCAGCATTTT.

The chain combines TRBV7-9 with TRBJ2-7; TRBD1 might be the D (7 bases). V was pared by 6 bases and J by 7 bases, with 16 bases between. Germline loops: CDR1 SEHNR, CDR2 FQNEAQ (reference sequence). The CDR3 is 13 amino acids. CDR3 sequence: CASRGRGEEEQYF. The CDR3 nucleotides read TGTGCCAGCAGGGGCAGGGGGGAGGAAGAGCAGTACTTC. Full variable domain (rest looked up from reference TRBV7-9 and TRBJ2-7): DTGVSQNPRHKITKRGQNVTFRCDPISEHNRLYWYRQTLGQGPEFLTYFQNEAQLEKSRLLSDRFSAERPKGSFSTLEIQRTEQGDSAMYLCASRGRGEEEQYFGPGTRLTVT.

This clone was picked up one time. The chain has TRBV27 and TRBJ2-1; TRBD1 might be the D (6 bases). CDR1 MNHEY and CDR2 SMNVEV come from the germline V gene (reference sequence). This CDR3 has 14 amino acids. Trimming removed 2 bases at V and 12 bases at J, with 17 bases between. The CDR3 DNA reads TGTGCCAGCAGTTTACGGACAGATGGGTTCGGGCAGTTCTTC. This encodes CASSLRTDGFGQFF.

The rearrangement joins TRBV6-2 or TRBV6-3 to TRBJ2-3, with D possibly being TRBD1 (5 bases). The V gene's germline CDR1 is MNHEY and CDR2 SVGEGT. The V end was cut by 2 bases, the J end by 0 bases, with 9 bases between. The CDR3 totals 15 residues. This CDR3 reads CASSYGAGSTDTQYF. In DNA, the CDR3 is TGTGCCAGCAGTTACGGGGCAGGTAGCACAGATACGCAGTATTTT.

This clone came up once. J is TRBJ2-3 and V is TRBV6-5; 10 nucleotides agree with TRBD2. CDR3 size: 16 residues. V shed 2 bases and J 5 bases; nucleotides not matched to a gene: 7. Germline V CDR1 and CDR2: MNHEY, SVGAGI. CDR3 in amino acids: CASSYQRGGGLDTQYF. Written as DNA, the CDR3 is TGTGCCAGCAGTTACCAGCGGGGGGGTGGGTTAGATACGCAGTATTTT.

The chain uses TRBV7-9 and TRBJ2-1; 10 bases are shared with TRBD1. Trimming removed 4 bases from V and 5 bases from J; junction bases left unmatched: 5. Germline V CDR1 and CDR2: SEHNR, FQNEAQ (reference sequence). The CDR3 extends over 15 amino acids. DNA for the CDR3: TGTGCCAGCAGCTCCGGGACAGGGGCGAACAATGAGCAGTTCTTC. The encoded protein is CASSSGTGANNEQFF.

A note on this clone: Within the sample, other DNA sequences also encode this same CDR3. The V gene is TRBV7-9, the J gene TRBJ2-3; 7 bases align to TRBD2. Germline V gene sequence: CDR1 SEHNR, CDR2 FQNEAQ (reference sequence). This CDR3 contains 14 residues. V trimming: 10 bases; J trimming: 0 bases; junction bases outside the gene matches: 7. This CDR3 is CATSGEGSTDTQYF. CDR3 nucleotides: TGTGCCACCTCCGGGGAGGGCAGCACAGATACGCAGTATTTT.

The V and J genes are TRBV7-3 and TRBJ1-1, with TRBD1 matching over 7 bases. The CDR3 covers 16 residues. V was clipped by 5 bases and J by 6 bases; unmatched bases: 15. CDR1 and CDR2 from the germline V gene are SGHTA and FQGTGA. This CDR3 is CASSLDRASLSAEAFF. CDR3 nucleotide sequence: TGTGCCAGCAGCCTAGACAGGGCTAGTCTTAGTGCTGAAGCTTTCTTT.

V gene TRBV18 combines with J gene TRBJ1-6; weak D call: TRBD1 (5 bases). Germline-derived CDR1 and CDR2 are KGHSH and LQKENI. V lost 2 bases and J 11 bases, leaving 19 bases between the germline ends. The CDR3 length is 16 residues. The CDR3 sequence: CASSPASGRGGAPLHF. The CDR3 coding sequence is TGTGCCAGCTCACCAGCCAGTGGCCGGGGGGGGGCACCCCTCCACTTT.

CDR3 in amino acids: CASSPKTLGTGFHQPQHF. The CDR3 bases are TGTGCCAGCAGTCCCAAGACGTTGGGGACAGGCTTTCATCAGCCCCAGCATTTT. The chain carries TRBV6-6 and TRBJ1-5; 8 bases fit TRBD1. The junction had 17 bases not matched to a gene; V was cut back by 5 bases and J by 5 bases. Looked up from germline, CDR1 is MNHNY and CDR2 is SVGAGI (reference sequence). The CDR3 is 18 residues long.

The chain links TRBV27 to TRBJ1-6, with a tentative D call TRBD1 (5 bases). The CDR3 extends over 19 amino acids. The V end was cut by 2 bases, the J end by 0 bases, with 17 bases between. The germline CDR1 and CDR2 sequences are MNHEY and SMNVEV (reference sequence). As DNA, the CDR3 is TGTGCCAGCAGTTTAAGGGGTCCCCGATGGAGCTCCTATAATTCACCCCTCCACTTT. Its translation: CASSLRGPRWSSYNSPLHF.

This clone came up once. This chain uses TRBV4-3 with TRBJ2-7; D is uncertain. Trimming took off 1 base at V and 0 bases at J, with 13 bases between the two ends. This CDR3 comprises 16 residues. Per the germline V gene, CDR1 is LGHNA and CDR2 is YSLEER. As DNA, the CDR3 is TGCGCCAGCAGCCAAGGTGAGGCAGAGAGCTCCTACGAGCAGTACTTC. Translation: CASSQGEAESSYEQYF.

The chain is built from TRBV27 and TRBJ2-1; D may be TRBD2 (7 bases). Looked up from germline, CDR1 is MNHEY and CDR2 is SMNVEV (reference sequence). Between the trimmed V and J ends, which lost 5 bases and 9 bases, there was a span of 23 bases. The CDR3 contains 16 residues. The CDR3 reads CASSPLGAGALGEQFF. The CDR3 coding sequence is TGTGCCAGCAGTCCCTTAGGGGCGGGGGCTTTAGGTGAGCAGTTCTTC.